These 20 T cell receptor beta chains came from one sample sequenced in a study of shared clonotypes between healthy human individuals. The naive CD8 subset, CD45RO-negative cells positively selected for CCR7, excluded terminally differentiated effector memory CD45RA+ cells. The assay was immunoSEQ multiplex PCR, and TCRdb's table has in-frame clones only and misses some. Of nearly 600,000 clones detected, nearly 97% appear once; the ten largest clones hold less than 0.13%. Sequencing was done on a sample of naive CD8+ T cells sorted from blood. The source of these receptors is a woman aged 30 to 39 in good health.

The CDR3 region is CASSLGPMNTEAFF. The DNA of the CDR3 is TGTGCCAGCAGCCTCGGACCGATGAACACTGAAGCTTTCTTT. This chain uses TRBV11-2 with TRBJ1-1; D is undetermined. The CDR3 spans 14 residues. CDR1 is SGHAT, CDR2 FQNNGV, per germline. Between the trimmed V and J ends, which lost 5 bases and 0 bases, there was a span of 10 bases.

This clone was recorded once. Written as DNA, the CDR3 is TGTGCCACTCCTGCGTGGACCGGGGAGCTGTTTTTT. Translated: CATPAWTGELFF. The rearrangement links TRBV19 to TRBJ2-2; D is ambiguous. There are 12 residues in the CDR3. V was trimmed by 10 bases and J by 5 bases, leaving 11 bases between them. Germline CDR1 is LNHDA and CDR2 is SQIVND (reference sequence).

CDR3: CASSPSVESVDTQYF. CDR3 coding DNA: TGTGCCAGCAGCCCTAGCGTCGAGTCGGTAGATACGCAGTATTTT. This sequence joins TRBV14 and TRBJ2-3; a weak D match, TRBD2 (6 bases). The CDR3 contains 15 residues. Trimming left V 4 bases short and J 5 bases short, with 16 bases between. Germline CDR1 is SGHDN and CDR2 is FVKESK.

V is TRBV27 and J is TRBJ2-4; D is uncertain. Germline V lookup: CDR1 MNHEY, CDR2 SMNVEV (reference sequence). V was pared by 8 bases and J by 1 base, with 9 bases between. CDR3 length: 13 amino acids. CDR3 nucleotide sequence: TGTGCCAGCCACAGCTCGGCCAAAAACATTCAGTACTTC. Amino acid sequence: CASHSSAKNIQYF.

This clone was picked up one time. The genes are TRBV6-5 and TRBJ2-1; the D call may be TRBD1 or TRBD2 (5 bases each). The V gene's germline CDR1 is MNHEY and CDR2 SVGAGI. This CDR3 has 11 residues. V was pared by 10 bases and J by 15 bases, with 19 bases between. The CDR3 region has the DNA TGTGCCATCTCTGAGGGGACCTTATGGTTCTTC. This encodes CAISEGTLWFF.

The rearrangement links TRBV28 to TRBJ1-4, with a tentative D call TRBD1 (6 bases). The CDR3 sequence is 14 residues long. The germline V gene has CDR1 MDHEN and CDR2 SYDVKM. V shed 5 bases and J shed 7 bases, with 14 bases lying between them. CDR3 DNA: TGTGCCAGCAGTCCCCAGGGGAGGGGTGAAAAACTGTTTTTT. Translation gives CASSPQGRGEKLFF. Full variable domain (outside the CDR3, taken from reference TRBV28 and TRBJ1-4): DVKVTQSSRYLVKRTGEKVFLECVQDMDHENMFWYRQDPGLGLRLIYFSYDVKMKEKGDIPEGYSVSREKKERFSLILESASTNQTSMYLCASSPQGRGEKLFFGSGTQLSVL.

With regard to this clone: Additional DNA sequences in this sample encode the identical CDR3. The chain joins TRBV27 to TRBJ2-7; D not certain. Germline lookup yields CDR1 MNHEY and CDR2 SMNVEV (reference sequence). The CDR3 runs 14 residues. Trimming pared 5 bases from V and 2 bases from J, leaving 13 bases between. The CDR3 reads CASSPPGRAYEQYF. In DNA form, the CDR3 reads TGTGCCAGCAGTCCCCCGGGCAGAGCCTACGAGCAGTACTTC.

The chain joins TRBV1 to TRBJ1-1; the D call TRBD1 from the table was never checked on the DNA. TRBV1 is flagged as a pseudogene. The CDR3 has 14 amino acids. CDR3 loop: CTSSQSDRDTEAFF. In nucleotides, the CDR3 is TGCACCAGCAGCCAATCGGACAGGGACACTGAAGCTTTCTTT.

The genes are TRBV19 and TRBJ1-2; D gene uncertain. This CDR3 is 16 amino acids long. Germline V lookup: CDR1 LNHDA, CDR2 SQIVND (reference sequence). Trimming stripped 4 bases from V and 4 bases from J, with 19 bases between. The CDR3 DNA reads TGTGCCAGTAGTACCAAAAAGCTGAACGACATCTATGGCTACACCTTC. Translating it yields CASSTKKLNDIYGYTF.

This clone is a singleton in its sample. The gene calls are TRBV28 and TRBJ2-7; 7 bases are shared with TRBD1. The CDR3 length is 12 residues. Germline V gene sequence: CDR1 MDHEN, CDR2 SYDVKM. V lost 6 bases and J lost 7; bases outside the gene matches: 6. The CDR3 sequence is CASRRDREEQYF. CDR3 sequence (DNA): TGTGCCAGCAGGAGAGACAGGGAAGAGCAGTACTTC.

This chain connects TRBV10-2 to TRBJ2-1; TRBD2 aligns across 14 bases. The CDR3 sequence is 16 residues long. In germline, CDR1 is WSHSY, CDR2 SAAADI. Unmatched junction bases numbered 6, after V lost 3 bases and J lost 8 bases. In nucleotides, the CDR3 is TGCGCCAGCAGTGACCTTGGACTAGCGGGAGGTTATGAGCAGTTCTTC. Translated: CASSDLGLAGGYEQFF.

The rearrangement joins TRBV19 to TRBJ2-7, with 10 nucleotides matching TRBD1. The junction had 7 bases not matched to a gene; V was cut back by 8 bases and J by 3 bases. The CDR3 length is 14 residues. The germline V gene encodes CDR1 LNHDA and CDR2 SQIVND (reference sequence). The CDR3 DNA follows: TGTGCCAGTCGAGGGACAGGGGACGTCTACGAGCAGTACTTC. Translation gives CASRGTGDVYEQYF.

The rearrangement links TRBV7-3 to TRBJ2-3; no definite D call. Germline loops: CDR1 SGHTA, CDR2 FQGTGA. The V end lost 8 bases, the J end lost 2 bases, and 14 bases lay between the germline ends. The CDR3 totals 14 residues. The CDR3: CASATVGPTDTQYF. The DNA for the CDR3 is TGTGCCAGCGCGACGGTCGGACCCACAGATACGCAGTATTTT.

The chain carries TRBV4-1 and TRBJ1-1, with TRBD1 as a possible D gene (6 bases). V was shortened by 1 base and J by 4 bases, with 13 bases between the two germline ends. Germline V lookup: CDR1 MGHRA, CDR2 YSYEKL. The CDR3 sequence is 15 residues long. Here the CDR3 DNA reads TGCGCCAGCAGCCAAGTGGGGGGGGCAGGCACTGAAGCTTTCTTT. Translation: CASSQVGGAGTEAFF.

This chain connects TRBV10-3 to TRBJ2-7; 12 bases align to TRBD2. CDR1 ENHRY and CDR2 SYGVKD come from the germline V gene. Trimming cost V 5 bases and J 5 bases; bases outside gene matches: 13. This CDR3 has 17 residues. The CDR3 spells CAISPAATSGSSHEQYF. The CDR3 DNA reads as TGTGCCATCAGTCCCGCCGCGACTAGCGGGAGCAGCCACGAGCAGTACTTC.

The chain carries TRBV10-3 and TRBJ2-3; weak D call: TRBD1 (5 bases). The CDR3 consists of 15 residues. CDR1 is ENHRY and CDR2 is SYGVKD in the germline V gene. V was pared by 0 bases and J by 3 bases, with 10 bases between. This chain's CDR3 is CAISESAGPTDTQYF. In DNA, the CDR3 is TGTGCCATCAGTGAGTCGGCAGGGCCAACAGATACGCAGTATTTT.

The V call is TRBV7-8, the J call TRBJ2-1; 12 nucleotides match TRBD2. Looked up from germline, CDR1 is SGHVS and CDR2 is FQNEAQ. This CDR3 contains 15 residues. The junction had 7 bases not matched to a gene; V was cut back by 4 bases and J by 9 bases. This CDR3 is CASSSLAGGRSEQFF. The CDR3 DNA sequence: TGTGCCAGCAGCTCCCTAGCGGGAGGGCGGAGTGAGCAGTTCTTC.

The rearrangement links TRBV7-9 to TRBJ2-1; 8 nucleotides agree with TRBD1. The CDR3 sequence is 16 residues long. The germline V gene has CDR1 SEHNR and CDR2 FQNEAQ (reference sequence). V lost 3 bases, J lost 4 bases, and 8 bases stayed unmatched. CDR3 bases: TGTGCCAGCAGCTTCAGCCGGGACAGGAATTACAATGAGCAGTTCTTC. This gives the protein CASSFSRDRNYNEQFF. The full variable domain, its missing parts supplied by reference TRBV7-9 and TRBJ2-1, is DTGVSQNPRHKITKRGQNVTFRCDPISEHNRLYWYRQTLGQGPEFLTYFQNEAQLEKSRLLSDRFSAERPKGSFSTLEIQRTEQGDSAMYLCASSFSRDRNYNEQFFGPGTRLTVL.

The CDR3 bases are TGTGCCAGCTCACCAATGGGCGCAGATACGCAGTATTTT. Residues: CASSPMGADTQYF. J is TRBJ2-3 and V is TRBV18; D gene uncertain. Germline values: CDR1 KGHSH, CDR2 LQKENI. Trimming removed 2 bases at V and 4 bases at J, with 7 bases between. The CDR3 spans 13 residues.

V gene TRBV27 combines with J gene TRBJ1-5; D possibly corresponds to TRBD1 (5 bases). In germline, CDR1 is MNHEY, CDR2 SMNVEV (reference sequence). The CDR3 totals 15 residues. The ends were cut back, 2 bases at V and 6 bases at J, with 14 bases in the middle. CDR3 DNA: TGTGCCAGCAGTTTACAGGGTGAAGAGGGTCAGCCCCAGCATTTT. Translation gives CASSLQGEEGQPQHF.